The clone carrying this T cell receptor (beta chain) was picked up a small number of times. This same CDR3 is encoded by further DNA sequences in the sample. Deletions cut 5 bases from V and 7 bases from J, with 11 bases between. The CDR3 length is 12 residues. The data derive from a study of blood T cell repertoires in COVID-19. TCRdb's table, derived via immunoSEQ multiplex PCR, lists solely in-frame clones and lacks some. Of over 45,000 clones in the sample, roughly 79% were seen once. The genes are TRBV12-3 or TRBV12-4 and TRBJ1-2; maybe TRBD1 (6 bases). The receptor was derived from a woman older than 75 with active or convalescent COVID-19. Sequencing was carried out using peripheral blood. Written as DNA, the CDR3 is TGTGCCAGCAGTACATCCAGGGGTGGCTACACCTTC. This sequence encodes CASSTSRGGYTF.